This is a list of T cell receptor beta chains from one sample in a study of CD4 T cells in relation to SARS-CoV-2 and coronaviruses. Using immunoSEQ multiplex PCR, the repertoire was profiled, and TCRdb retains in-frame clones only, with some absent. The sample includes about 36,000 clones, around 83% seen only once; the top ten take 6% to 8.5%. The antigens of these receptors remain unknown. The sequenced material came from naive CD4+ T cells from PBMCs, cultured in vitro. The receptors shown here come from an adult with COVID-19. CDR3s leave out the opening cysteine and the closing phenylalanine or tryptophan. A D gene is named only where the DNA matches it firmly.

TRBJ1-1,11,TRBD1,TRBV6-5,ASRTGWWTEAF
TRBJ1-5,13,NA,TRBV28,ASSWGGASNQPQH
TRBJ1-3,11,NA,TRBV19,ASRVAAGNTIY
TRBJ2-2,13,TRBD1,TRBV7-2,ASSFNLGTAGELF
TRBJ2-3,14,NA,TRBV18,ASSPGLSGAGDTQY
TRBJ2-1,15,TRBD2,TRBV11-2,ASSLDLGGSSYNEQF
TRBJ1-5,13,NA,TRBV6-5,ASSKGGRDNQPQH
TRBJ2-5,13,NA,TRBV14,ASSQERVWDATQY
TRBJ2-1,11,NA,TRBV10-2,ASRMTAANEQF
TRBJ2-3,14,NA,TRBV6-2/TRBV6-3,ASSRPVGQGTDTQY
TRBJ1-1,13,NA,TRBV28,ATKPGDRRTTEAF
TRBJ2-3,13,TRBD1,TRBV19,ASSIRDRGRDTQY
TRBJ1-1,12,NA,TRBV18,ASSVDSLNTEAF
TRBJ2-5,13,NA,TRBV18,ASSPQGGGQETQY
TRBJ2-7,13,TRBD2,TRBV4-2,ASSQEFGLAYEQY
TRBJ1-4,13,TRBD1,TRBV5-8,ASSLRTGYDEKLF
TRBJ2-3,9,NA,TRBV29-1,SEGQADTQY
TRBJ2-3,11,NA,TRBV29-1,SVGANPMETQY
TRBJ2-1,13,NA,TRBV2,ASSAVARLGNEQF
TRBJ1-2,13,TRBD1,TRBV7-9,ASTLKDRGPSGYT
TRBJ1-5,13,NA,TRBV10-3,AISDEGSSNQPQH
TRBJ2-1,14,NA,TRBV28,ASSPGGWSSYNEQF
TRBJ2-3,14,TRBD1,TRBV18,ASSPQGQGARDTQY
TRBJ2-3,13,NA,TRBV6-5,ASSKRGILTDTQY
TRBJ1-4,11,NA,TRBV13,ASSFWMGEKLF
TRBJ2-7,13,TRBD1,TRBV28,ASSFRDRGNVEQY
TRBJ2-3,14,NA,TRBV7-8,ASSPHSRGTTDTQY
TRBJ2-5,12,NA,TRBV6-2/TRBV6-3,ASSHSGEAETQY
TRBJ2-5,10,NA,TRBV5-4,ASSLDAETQY
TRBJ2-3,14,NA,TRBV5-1,ASSLAGTGRTDTQY
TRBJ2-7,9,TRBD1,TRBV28,ASREQGAED
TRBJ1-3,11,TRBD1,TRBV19,ASSHDRANTIY
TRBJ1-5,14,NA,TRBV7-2,ASSLVSQISNQPQH
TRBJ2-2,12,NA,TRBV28,ASSLAGNTGELF
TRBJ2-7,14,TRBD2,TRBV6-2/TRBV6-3,ASSYGPSGRIYEQY
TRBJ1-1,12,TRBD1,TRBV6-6,ASSSPGQGARAF
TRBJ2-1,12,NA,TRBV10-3,AISESLDHNEQF
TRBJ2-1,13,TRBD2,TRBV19,ASSTLAGSYNEQF
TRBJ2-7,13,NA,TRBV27,ASRANSKTGNEQY
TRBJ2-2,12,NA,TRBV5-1,ASSFLGNTGELF
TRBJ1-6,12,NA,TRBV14,ASSGSSYNSPLH
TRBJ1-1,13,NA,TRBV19,ASSPRPLRATEAF
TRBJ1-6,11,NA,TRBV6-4,ASSDRGNSPLH
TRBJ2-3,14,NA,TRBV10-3,AISTGAGGVSDTQY
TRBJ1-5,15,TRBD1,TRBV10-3,AISASMNRDSYQPQH
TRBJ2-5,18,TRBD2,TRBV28,ASSFRYSAWTREGLETQY